The T cell receptor (beta chain) described here comes from a study of T-cell memory formation after mild COVID-19. About the research overall: Among the donors, TCR clusters were largely specific to each donor. General study findings and limits: Detection of some responders pre-infection suggested pre-existing cross-reactive memory T cells participated. Those CD4+ clones that contracted were mainly in CM and EM (CD8+ ones in EMRA).

The authors produced TCR alpha and TCR beta cDNA libraries with sample barcodes and UMIs by 5'RACE using constant-segment primers. One entry per CDR3 protein, called by TCRdb with MiXCR from the 5' RACE reads. This table has a few hundred thousand distinct CDR3 sequences, roughly a fifth appearing once. The CDR3 is 14 amino acids. The V and J ends lost 2 bases and 0 bases respectively, with 7 bases between them. The table lists this clonotype with a few counts. Antigen: not known. The sequenced sample consisted of PBMCs or a T cell subset sorted from them (not recorded which). The V gene is TRBV12-3 or TRBV12-4, the J gene TRBJ1-1; no firm D call. This receptor was obtained from a man younger than 35 who had mild COVID-19 (a few samples of this study predate the infection). Cell type and time point are not known. The CDR3 DNA reads TGTGCCAGCAGTTTACGGGTAATGAACACTGAAGCTTTCTTT. Its translation is CASSLRVMNTEAFF.